The clone carrying this T cell receptor (beta chain) was detected a few times. CDR3 and TCR beta VDJ profiling relied on a genomic DNA template. TCRdb re-called the reads through MiXCR, storing one row per CDR3 protein. The top ten hold 46% of the sample, which has under 200,000 distinct CDR3 sequences, 64% seen once. This record comes from a study of CD8+CD57+ T cells in acquired aplastic anemia. Study details: Mean DNA quantity obtained from sorted CD4+ and CD8+ cells was 2.5 to 4 ug.

V was shortened by 7 bases and J by 0 bases, with 12 bases between the two germline ends. The CDR3 loop spans 14 amino acids. Germline values: CDR1 WSHSY, CDR2 SAAADI. The clonotype comes from a human donor with severe aplastic anemia or a healthy control (not recorded which). The genes are TRBV10-2 and TRBJ1-2; D uncertain. The sequencing input was sorted CD4+, CD8+, or CD8+CD57+ T cells (not recorded which) from PBMCs. In nucleotides, the CDR3 is TGCGCCAGCAACGAAGGAGTCTCTAACTATGGCTACACCTTC. Encoded protein: CASNEGVSNYGYTF.